This T cell receptor (beta chain) came from a study of shared clonotypes between healthy human individuals. In regard to this clone: Antigen specificity is unknown.

CDR3 length: 12 amino acids. Germline V gene data show CDR1 as SQVTM and CDR2 as ANQGSEA. V was clipped by 6 bases and J by 4 bases, with 12 bases between them. Clones were sequenced by immunoSEQ multiplex PCR, and TCRdb holds only the in-frame ones, with some missing. Of around 1.1 million clones in the sample, around three quarters were seen once. Study findings and constraints: Represented genetic and exposure-history diversity was restricted by having few donors. Read depth was anticipated to influence clonotype sharing among donors.

The receptor's source is a man aged 18-30 years in good health. Some clones in this sample may be carry-over from other donors' samples. Sequencing input: memory CD4+ T cells from PBMCs. Indicated subset: CD45RA-negative fraction. V is TRBV29-1 and J is TRBJ2-5; weak D call: TRBD2 (5 bases). Written as DNA, the CDR3 is TGCAGCGTGAGGGCGGGCTCAGAGACCCAGTACTTC. This gives the protein CSVRAGSETQYF.